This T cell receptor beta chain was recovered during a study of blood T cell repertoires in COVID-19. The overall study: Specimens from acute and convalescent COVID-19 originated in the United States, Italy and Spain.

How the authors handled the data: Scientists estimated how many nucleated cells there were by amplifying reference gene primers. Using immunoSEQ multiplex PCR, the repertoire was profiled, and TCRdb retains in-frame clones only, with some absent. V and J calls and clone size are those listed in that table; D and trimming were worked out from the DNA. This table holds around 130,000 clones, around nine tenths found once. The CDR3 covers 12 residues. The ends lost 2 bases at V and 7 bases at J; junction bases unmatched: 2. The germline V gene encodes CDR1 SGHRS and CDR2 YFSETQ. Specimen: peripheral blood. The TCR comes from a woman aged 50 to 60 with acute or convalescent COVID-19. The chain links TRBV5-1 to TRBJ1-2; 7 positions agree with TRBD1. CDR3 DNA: TGCGCCAGCAGCTTCAACAGGGGTGGCTACACCTTC. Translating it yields CASSFNRGGYTF.